The 16 T cell receptor beta chains below all came from one sample that was sequenced in a study of blood T cell repertoires in COVID-19 (TCRdb year 2020). Receptor libraries were prepared by the immunoSEQ multiplex PCR assay. In TCRdb, the immuneACCESS table is reduced to in-frame sequences with V and J assigned. These tables do not hold every clone; where another copy was compared, an unresolved V gene accounts for under half, and the others remain unexplained. This sample lists about 230,000 clones; approximately 90% were detected once. The ten largest make up roughly a sixth of the sample. Sequenced material: PBMCs or T cells enriched from blood (not recorded which). Every receptor here comes from a man younger than 35 who had recovered from COVID-19.

V and J are TRBV6-5 and TRBJ2-7, with 9 positions matching TRBD2. CDR1 and CDR2 (germline): MNHEY, SVGAGI. The CDR3 loop spans 14 amino acids. With 0 bases clipped from V and 5 bases from J, the junction kept 2 bases outside the gene matches. The CDR3 protein is CASSYSRTSDEQYF. For the CDR3, the DNA is TGTGCCAGCAGTTACTCGAGGACTAGCGACGAGCAGTACTTC.

The chain links TRBV5-1 to TRBJ2-7; 8 positions agree with TRBD1. The CDR3 consists of 15 residues. J gave up 2 bases and V 5 bases, and 9 bases lay outside the gene matches. CDR1 and CDR2 (germline): SGHRS, YFSETQ. In DNA form, the CDR3 reads TGCGCCAGCAGACTGGACAGGGCCCTGCCCTACGAGCAGTACTTC. This codes for CASRLDRALPYEQYF.

V and J are TRBV4-2 and TRBJ1-5; D is possibly TRBD1 (5 bases). Germline CDR1 is LGHNA and CDR2 is YNFKEQ. This CDR3 region has 17 residues. Trimming took off 0 bases at V and 0 bases at J, with 12 bases between the two ends. CDR3 sequence reads: CASSQDLGGISNQPQHF. DNA of the CDR3: TGTGCCAGCAGCCAAGATTTGGGGGGTATTAGCAATCAGCCCCAGCATTTT.

This rearrangement joins TRBV19 to TRBJ2-1, with a possible D match to TRBD2 (6 bases). Germline CDR1 LNHDA, CDR2 SQIVND (reference sequence). With 5 bases removed from V and 7 bases from J, the gap between germline ends came to 12 bases. The CDR3 is 13 amino acids. The CDR3 sequence is CASSLSGLNEQFF. In DNA form, the CDR3 reads TGTGCCAGTAGTCTGAGCGGGTTAAATGAGCAGTTCTTC.

This clone is a singleton in its sample. The chain recombines TRBV19 with TRBJ2-7, with D tentatively TRBD2 (5 bases). Per the germline V gene, CDR1 is LNHDA and CDR2 is SQIVND (reference sequence). There are 14 residues in the CDR3. V was trimmed by 9 bases and J by 3 bases, leaving 18 bases between them. The CDR3 protein is CASKPSWENYEQYF. CDR3 nucleotide sequence: TGTGCCAGCAAACCATCCTGGGAGAACTACGAGCAGTACTTC.

The chain recombines TRBV30 with TRBJ2-2, with TRBD1 matching over 8 bases. The CDR3 consists of 13 residues. Looked up from germline, CDR1 is GTSNPN and CDR2 is SVGIG (reference sequence). After removal of 3 bases from V and 5 bases from J, the junction contained 2 bases not matched to a gene. Here the CDR3 DNA reads TGTGCCTGGAGGCAGGGGGCAACCGGGGAGCTGTTTTTT. This translates into CAWRQGATGELFF.

The V call is TRBV19, the J call TRBJ1-5; 7 bases line up with TRBD1. V shed 6 bases, J shed 2 bases, and the junction held 7 bases outside the gene matches. CDR3 length equals 15 residues. Germline V CDR1 and CDR2: LNHDA, SQIVND (reference sequence). The CDR3 region is CASRPTGLGNQPQHF. As DNA, the CDR3 is TGTGCCAGTAGGCCGACAGGGCTGGGCAATCAGCCCCAGCATTTT. The full variable domain, in which reference TRBV19 and TRBJ1-5 provide the parts outside the CDR3, is DGGITQSPKYLFRKEGQNVTLSCEQNLNHDAMYWYRQDPGQGLRLIYYSQIVNDFQKGDIAEGYSVSREKKESFPLTVTSAQKNPTAFYLCASRPTGLGNQPQHFGDGTRLSIL.

The J gene is TRBJ1-1, the V gene TRBV5-8; a possible D gene is TRBD1 (5 bases). The CDR3 totals 14 residues. CDR1 is SGHTS and CDR2 is YDEGEE in the germline V gene. Trimming removed 6 bases from V and 4 bases from J, with 16 bases in between. CDR3 loop: CASTAGRGGTEAFF. In DNA form, the CDR3 reads TGTGCCAGCACCGCTGGTCGGGGGGGCACTGAAGCTTTCTTT.

V is TRBV19 and J is TRBJ1-5, with 7 nucleotides matching TRBD1. The CDR3 is 14 residues long. V gave up 7 bases and J gave up 3 bases; unmatched junction bases: 6. Germline values: CDR1 LNHDA, CDR2 SQIVND (reference sequence). The CDR3 bases are TGTGCCAGTACCGCAGGGGGTACCAATCAGCCCCAGCATTTT. Its translation: CASTAGGTNQPQHF. The full variable domain, completed using reference TRBV19 and TRBJ1-5, is DGGITQSPKYLFRKEGQNVTLSCEQNLNHDAMYWYRQDPGQGLRLIYYSQIVNDFQKGDIAEGYSVSREKKESFPLTVTSAQKNPTAFYLCASTAGGTNQPQHFGDGTRLSIL.

This clone was counted between two and nine times. CDR3 protein: CASSQMHGSGSPYEQYF. The CDR3, as DNA: TGCGCCAGCAGCCAAATGCATGGGAGCGGAAGCCCCTACGAGCAGTACTTC. The chain carries TRBV4-1 and TRBJ2-7; TRBD2 is a possible D gene (5 bases). V shed 2 bases and J shed 2 bases, with 19 bases lying between them. The CDR3 has 17 residues. Germline assignment: CDR1 MGHRA and CDR2 YSYEKL.

The chain carries TRBV19 and TRBJ2-1; TRBD1 might be the D (6 bases). The CDR3 sequence is 14 residues long. Between the trimmed V and J ends, which lost 7 bases and 3 bases, there was a span of 13 bases. Germline CDR1 LNHDA, CDR2 SQIVND (reference sequence). The CDR3 region is CASMVRGGYNEQFF. The CDR3 DNA sequence: TGTGCCAGTATGGTTCGAGGGGGCTACAATGAGCAGTTCTTC.

V usage is TRBV10-2 and J usage is TRBJ2-7, with D possibly being TRBD1 (6 bases). The CDR3 contains 13 residues. CDR1 and CDR2 (germline): WSHSY, SAAADI. The V gene lost 4 bases and the J gene lost 5 bases, with 12 bases spanning the gap. The CDR3 region is CASSGVYRDEQYF. The CDR3 nucleotides read TGCGCCAGCAGTGGGGTTTACAGGGACGAGCAGTACTTC.

This rearrangement joins TRBV19 to TRBJ1-2; TRBD1 matches 12 bases. Germline V gene lookup returns CDR1 LNHDA and CDR2 SQIVND (reference sequence). The CDR3 totals 16 residues. Trimming took 5 bases from V and 4 from J; bases not matched to a gene: 8. The CDR3 DNA reads TGTGCCAGTAGTCAAACCGGGACAGGGGGCTTCTATGGCTACACCTTC. Translated, it gives CASSQTGTGGFYGYTF.

The chain couples TRBV11-2 to TRBJ2-6; D is perhaps TRBD2 (6 bases). V was trimmed by 4 bases and J by 0 bases, leaving 7 bases between them. The CDR3 extends over 15 amino acids. Looked up from germline, CDR1 is SGHAT and CDR2 is FQNNGV. CDR3 sequence (DNA): TGTGCCAGCAGCTCCGGGAGCTCTGGGGCCAACGTCCTGACTTTC. It yields the protein CASSSGSSGANVLTF.

V usage is TRBV5-1 and J usage is TRBJ2-5; D may be TRBD1 (6 bases). The CDR3 length is 14 residues. Germline assignment: CDR1 SGHRS and CDR2 YFSETQ. V lost 0 bases, J lost 5 bases, and 11 bases lay in between. This CDR3 is CASSLGRGYETQYF. The CDR3 nucleotides read TGCGCCAGCAGCTTGGGCAGGGGATACGAGACCCAGTACTTC.

This chain joins TRBV2 and TRBJ2-7; D gene uncertain. In germline, CDR1 is SNHLY, CDR2 FYNNEI. This CDR3 has 15 amino acids. V lost 2 bases and J 1 base, leaving 12 bases between the germline ends. The CDR3 DNA sequence: TGTGCCAGCAGTGAACTTAGGCACAGATCCTACGAGCAGTACTTC. Its translation: CASSELRHRSYEQYF.